The 28 T cell receptor beta chains below come from one sample, sequenced in a study of vaccination effects on CD4 cells after COVID-19. The assay was immunoSEQ multiplex PCR, and TCRdb's table has in-frame clones only and misses some. The sample has around 68,000 clones, about 80% seen once. Antigen-specific CD4+ T cells were expanded (with viral peptide pools) by the ViraFEST assay ahead of sequencing. Between days 9 and 11 of culture, CD4+ T cells were separated out. Vaccine recipients lacked prior SARS-CoV-2 infection and had negative nucleocapsid antibodies. What these receptors recognize is not known. This sample comprised CD4+ T cells from PBMCs cultured with SARS-CoV-2 spike peptides, obtained before COVID-19 vaccination. Receptors originate from a human donor who received a COVID-19 vaccine.

In its sample, this clone was seen a few times. V gene TRBV7-9 combines with J gene TRBJ2-5; D might be TRBD2 (6 bases). Trimming removed 7 bases from V and 1 base from J, with 16 bases in between. The CDR3 runs 15 residues. Germline CDR1 and CDR2: SEHNR and FQNEAQ (reference sequence). This CDR3 is CASIKEWGVQETQYF. CDR3 DNA sequence: TGTGCCAGCATCAAAGAATGGGGGGTCCAAGAGACCCAGTACTTC.

The chain is built from TRBV2 and TRBJ2-6, with 7 bases aligning to TRBD1. Germline CDR1 SNHLY, CDR2 FYNNEI. V trimming: 5 bases; J trimming: 2 bases; junction bases outside the gene matches: 3. This CDR3 contains 15 residues. Here the CDR3 DNA reads TGTGCCAGCAGTAGACAGGGCACTGGGGCCAACGTCCTGACTTTC. Translated: CASSRQGTGANVLTF.

V and J are TRBV27 and TRBJ1-3, with D possibly being TRBD1 (5 bases). This CDR3 has 14 residues. Deletions cut 6 bases from V and 0 bases from J, with 9 bases between. The germline gives CDR1 MNHEY, CDR2 SMNVEV (reference sequence). CDR3 DNA: TGTGCCAGCAGAACAGGTGACTCTGGAAACACCATATATTTT. This gives the protein CASRTGDSGNTIYF.

The rearrangement joins TRBV27 to TRBJ1-4, with 7 bases lining up with TRBD1. The J segment lost 7 bases and the V segment lost 6 bases, leaving 2 bases of the junction unmatched. Germline CDR1 MNHEY, CDR2 SMNVEV (reference sequence). This CDR3 has 12 residues. Here the CDR3 DNA reads TGTGCCAGCAGCGACAGGGTTGAAAAACTGTTTTTT. Translating it yields CASSDRVEKLFF.

The V call is TRBV11-2, the J call TRBJ2-3; the D is unclear. V lost 4 bases and J 3 bases, leaving 2 bases between the germline ends. The CDR3 has 11 residues. Germline lookup yields CDR1 SGHAT and CDR2 FQNNGV. The CDR3 DNA reads as TGTGCCAGCAGCTCTACAGATACGCAGTATTTT. It specifies CASSSTDTQYF.

The CDR3 sequence: CAWARTGNSYGYTF. The CDR3 DNA reads TGTGCCTGGGCGAGGACAGGGAATTCCTATGGCTACACCTTC. The chain recombines TRBV5-6 with TRBJ1-2, with 8 positions matching TRBD1. Unmatched junction bases numbered 12, after V lost 10 bases and J lost 4 bases. From germline, CDR1 is SGHDT and CDR2 YYEEEE. CDR3 length: 14 amino acids.

This chain joins TRBV5-1 and TRBJ1-4, with 7 bases lining up with TRBD1. CDR1 is SGHRS and CDR2 is YFSETQ in the germline V gene. Trimming cost V 3 bases and J 4 bases; bases outside gene matches: 3. CDR3 length equals 14 residues. In DNA, the CDR3 is TGCGCCAGCAGCTCGAGACAGGGTAATGAAAAACTGTTTTTT. It is translated as CASSSRQGNEKLFF.

CDR3 DNA sequence: TGTGCCACCAGTGATAGACGAGGGGGCACAGATACGCAGTATTTT. This gives the protein CATSDRRGGTDTQYF. This chain joins TRBV24-1 and TRBJ2-3; D tentatively fits TRBD1 or TRBD2 (5 bases each). Germline-derived CDR1 and CDR2 are KGHDR and SFDVKD. V was pared by 3 bases and J by 1 base, with 10 bases between. The CDR3 runs to 15 residues.

J is TRBJ1-2 and V is TRBV9, with a tentative D call TRBD1 (5 bases). V dropped 2 bases and J dropped 4 bases, with 12 bases sitting between them. The CDR3 is 14 residues long. CDR1 is SGDLS and CDR2 is YYNGEE in the germline V gene. The CDR3 nucleotides are TGTGCCAGCAGCGTCTCCGGGACTAGCTATGGCTACACCTTC. Amino acids: CASSVSGTSYGYTF.

The chain couples TRBV6-5 to TRBJ1-3; no firm D call. CDR1 MNHEY and CDR2 SVGAGI come from the germline V gene. V lost 6 bases to trimming and J lost 0 bases, with 6 bases between them. The CDR3 is made up of 13 amino acids. CDR3 nucleotide sequence: TGTGCCAGCAGGAAGACCTCTGGAAACACCATATATTTT. Translated, it gives CASRKTSGNTIYF.

V usage is TRBV6-1 and J usage is TRBJ1-4; D not resolved. Germline CDR1 MNHNS, CDR2 SASEGT. CDR3 length equals 14 residues. V was cut by 5 bases and J by 2 bases, with 9 bases left in between. The CDR3 region has the DNA TGTGCCAGCAGTCTAGGGAGGACTAATGAAAAACTGTTTTTT. Its protein product is CASSLGRTNEKLFF.

The J gene is TRBJ1-3, the V gene TRBV5-4; the D is unclear. The ends were cut back, 3 bases at V and 4 bases at J, with 11 bases in the middle. CDR3 size: 14 residues. Looked up from germline, CDR1 is SGHNT and CDR2 is YYREEE (reference sequence). The CDR3 loop is CASSSRDPGNTIYF. For the CDR3, the DNA is TGTGCCAGCAGCTCCCGTGACCCGGGAAACACCATATATTTT.

The V call is TRBV19, the J call TRBJ2-7, with D possibly matching TRBD1 (6 bases). Trimming shortened V by 5 bases and J by 12 bases, and 11 bases separated the two germline ends. Per the germline V gene, CDR1 is LNHDA and CDR2 is SQIVND (reference sequence). This CDR3 contains 10 residues. CDR3 amino acids: CASSEGGPYV. The CDR3 region has the DNA TGTGCCAGTAGTGAAGGGGGTCCGTACGTC.

The chain employs TRBV6-6 and TRBJ2-7; 7 bases are a match to TRBD1. The CDR3 runs to 14 residues. Trimming at V came to 4 bases and at J to 2 bases, leaving 5 bases not matched to a gene. Germline lookup yields CDR1 MNHNY and CDR2 SVGAGI (reference sequence). The CDR3 sequence: CASSSQGSPYEQYV. CDR3 coding DNA: TGTGCCAGCAGTTCACAGGGGTCACCCTACGAGCAGTACGTC.

V and J are TRBV6-5 and TRBJ1-2; a possible D gene is TRBD1 (6 bases). Looked up from germline, CDR1 is MNHEY and CDR2 is SVGAGI. The CDR3 has 15 residues. V dropped 4 bases and J dropped 5 bases, with 17 bases sitting between them. The CDR3 reads CASSFSGARRYGYTF. Here the CDR3 DNA reads TGTGCCAGCAGTTTTTCGGGGGCGCGTCGGTATGGCTACACCTTC.

V gene TRBV12-3 or TRBV12-4 combines with J gene TRBJ1-1; unclear D gene. V dropped 3 bases and J dropped 6 bases, with 8 bases sitting between them. The CDR3 spans 12 residues. CDR3 in DNA: TGTGCCAGCAGTTTGAGGTCCGCTGAAGCTTTCTTT. Protein sequence: CASSLRSAEAFF.

The genes are TRBV5-1 and TRBJ1-2; D may be TRBD1 (5 bases). CDR3 size: 16 residues. Trimming removed 3 bases at V and 0 bases at J, with 15 bases between. Per the germline V gene, CDR1 is SGHRS and CDR2 is YFSETQ. DNA of the CDR3: TGCGCCAGCAGCTCCTCTACAGGCCTAGCTAACTATGGCTACACCTTC. Translated: CASSSSTGLANYGYTF. The full variable domain, rest sourced from reference TRBV5-1 and TRBJ1-2, is KAGVTQTPRYLIKTRGQQVTLSCSPISGHRSVSWYQQTPGQGLQFLFEYFSETQRNKGNFPGRFSGRQFSNSRSEMNVSTLELGDSALYLCASSSSTGLANYGYTFGSGTRLTVV.

V is TRBV18 and J is TRBJ1-5; no clear D. Germline V gives CDR1 KGHSH, CDR2 LQKENI. The CDR3 spans 14 residues. Trimming left V 2 bases short and J 0 bases short, with 5 bases between. DNA for the CDR3: TGTGCCAGCTCACCATCAAGTAGCAATCAGCCCCAGCATTTT. Residues: CASSPSSSNQPQHF.

The chain employs TRBV5-1 and TRBJ2-5; a possible D gene is TRBD1 (5 bases). CDR3 size: 16 residues. V gave up 1 base and J gave up 2 bases, with 15 bases separating them. CDR1 is SGHRS, CDR2 YFSETQ, per germline. DNA of the CDR3: TGCGCCAGCAGCTTGCTAGGGGTCCTTGCTCAAGAGACCCAGTACTTC. Translating gives CASSLLGVLAQETQYF.

V gene TRBV6-5 combines with J gene TRBJ2-5, with D perhaps matching TRBD1 (6 bases). The CDR3 loop spans 14 amino acids. The V and J ends lost 7 bases and 4 bases respectively, with 16 bases between them. CDR1 and CDR2 from the germline V gene are MNHEY and SVGAGI. The CDR3: CASKRQELIETQYF. The CDR3 bases are TGTGCCAGCAAACGACAGGAACTTATAGAGACCCAGTACTTC.

V and J are TRBV5-6 and TRBJ1-5, with D maybe TRBD1 (5 bases). Trimming stripped 3 bases from V and 3 bases from J, with 19 bases between. Per the germline V gene, CDR1 is SGHDT and CDR2 is YYEEEE. CDR3 length equals 17 residues. CDR3 bases: TGTGCCAGCAGCTGGGGGGGGAGGGGTGCGGCCAATCAGCCCCAGCATTTT. Translation gives CASSWGGRGAANQPQHF.

This clone was picked up one time. The chain links TRBV5-1 to TRBJ2-7; 7 bases agree with TRBD1. This CDR3 contains 14 residues. CDR1 SGHRS and CDR2 YFSETQ come from the germline V gene. V lost 4 bases and J lost 6; bases outside the gene matches: 10. CDR3 amino acids: CASSLGQAGLEQYV. The CDR3 DNA sequence: TGCGCCAGCAGCCTCGGACAGGCCGGCCTCGAGCAGTACGTC.

CDR3 sequence (DNA): TGTGCCAGCAGCCCCCTCGGGACAGGGGGGGAAAAACTGTTTTTT. Translating it yields CASSPLGTGGEKLFF. The chain combines TRBV3-1 (or the pseudogene TRBV3-2) with TRBJ1-4; 11 nucleotides align to TRBD1. The CDR3 covers 15 residues. The V segment lost 4 bases and the J segment 8 bases; nucleotides outside the gene matches: 6. The germline CDR1 and CDR2 sequences are LGHDT and YNNKEL (reference sequence).

This clone was picked up a small number of times. The J gene is TRBJ1-4, the V gene TRBV28; no clear D gene. Germline V gives CDR1 MDHEN, CDR2 SYDVKM. V was pared by 6 bases and J by 7 bases, with 15 bases between. The CDR3 extends over 14 amino acids. The chain's CDR3 is CASRPSQVGEKLFF. Written as DNA, the CDR3 is TGTGCCAGCAGGCCAAGTCAGGTTGGTGAAAAACTGTTTTTT.

The CDR3 region has the DNA TGTGCCAGTGGACAGGGCCCATCCTACGAGCAGTACGTC. Residues: CASGQGPSYEQYV. The chain has TRBV5-6 and TRBJ2-7; TRBD1 matches at 8 bases. V dropped 8 bases and J dropped 1; count of bases not matched to a gene: 5. Germline V gives CDR1 SGHDT, CDR2 YYEEEE. The CDR3 contains 13 residues.

V and J are TRBV6-5 and TRBJ2-1; 9 bases map to TRBD1. Germline V CDR1 and CDR2: MNHEY, SVGAGI. The junction had 10 bases not matched to a gene; V was cut back by 7 bases and J by 9 bases. The CDR3 has 14 amino acids. The CDR3 DNA follows: TGTGCCAGCATAAGGACAGGGGCCTCCGGTGAGCAGTTCTTC. Encoded protein: CASIRTGASGEQFF.

This clone appeared a few times. The chain couples TRBV7-9 to TRBJ2-3; 10 nucleotides line up with TRBD2. The junction had 4 bases not matched to a gene; V was cut back by 7 bases and J by 3 bases. The CDR3 totals 14 residues. Germline-derived CDR1 and CDR2 are SEHNR and FQNEAQ (reference sequence). CDR3 nucleotide sequence: TGTGCCAGCAATCCTAGCGGGGGAACAGATACGCAGTATTTT. Translated, it gives CASNPSGGTDTQYF.

CDR3 in DNA: TGTGCCAGCAGCTTAGATCTGACGAATTCACCCCTCCACTTT. It translates to CASSLDLTNSPLHF. V and J are TRBV11-2 and TRBJ1-6; D gene ambiguous. The germline gives CDR1 SGHAT, CDR2 FQNNGV. The CDR3 covers 14 residues. V dropped 0 bases and J dropped 7 bases, with 7 bases sitting between them.